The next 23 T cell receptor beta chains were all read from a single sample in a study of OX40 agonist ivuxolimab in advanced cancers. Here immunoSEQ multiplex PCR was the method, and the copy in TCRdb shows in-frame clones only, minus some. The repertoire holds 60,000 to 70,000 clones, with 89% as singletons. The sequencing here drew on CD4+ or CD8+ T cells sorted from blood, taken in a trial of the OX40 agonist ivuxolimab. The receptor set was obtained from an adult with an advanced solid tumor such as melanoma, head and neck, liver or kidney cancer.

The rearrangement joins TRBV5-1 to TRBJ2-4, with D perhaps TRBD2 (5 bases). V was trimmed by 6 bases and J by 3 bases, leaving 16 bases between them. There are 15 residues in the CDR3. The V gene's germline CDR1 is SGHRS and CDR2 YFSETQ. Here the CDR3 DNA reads TGCGCCAGCATCATACTAGTTGGAGTCAAAAACATTCAGTACTTC. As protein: CASIILVGVKNIQYF.

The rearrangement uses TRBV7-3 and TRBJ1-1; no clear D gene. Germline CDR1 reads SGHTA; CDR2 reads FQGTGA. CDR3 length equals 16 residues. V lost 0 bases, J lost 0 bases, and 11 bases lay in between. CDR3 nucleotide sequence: TGTGCCAGCAGCTTAACGCGGAGGGTGTTGAACACTGAAGCTTTCTTT. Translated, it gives CASSLTRRVLNTEAFF.

The CDR3 here is CASSPDRVNEQFF. The DNA for the CDR3 is TGTGCCAGTAGCCCCGACAGAGTCAATGAGCAGTTCTTC. V is TRBV19 and J is TRBJ2-1; maybe TRBD1 (5 bases). Germline CDR1 reads LNHDA; CDR2 reads SQIVND (reference sequence). CDR3 length equals 13 residues. Trimming pared 6 bases from V and 6 bases from J, leaving 12 bases between.

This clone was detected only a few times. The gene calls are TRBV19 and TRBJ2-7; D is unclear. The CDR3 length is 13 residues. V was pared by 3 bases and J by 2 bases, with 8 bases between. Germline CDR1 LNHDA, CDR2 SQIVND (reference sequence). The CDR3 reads CASSIGNPYEQYF. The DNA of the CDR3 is TGTGCCAGTAGTATTGGCAACCCCTACGAGCAGTACTTC.

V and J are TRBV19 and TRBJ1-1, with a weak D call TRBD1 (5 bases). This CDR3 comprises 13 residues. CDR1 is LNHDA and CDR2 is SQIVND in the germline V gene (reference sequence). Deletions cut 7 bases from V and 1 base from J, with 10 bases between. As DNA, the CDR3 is TGTGCCAGTAAAACAGGTTCGAACACTGAAGCTTTCTTT. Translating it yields CASKTGSNTEAFF.

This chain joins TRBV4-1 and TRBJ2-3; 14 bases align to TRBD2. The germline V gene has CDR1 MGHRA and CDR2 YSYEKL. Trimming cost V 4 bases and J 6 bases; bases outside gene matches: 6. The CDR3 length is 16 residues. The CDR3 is CASSPQRTSGGDTQYF. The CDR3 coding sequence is TGCGCCAGCAGCCCGCAAAGGACTAGCGGGGGGGATACGCAGTATTTT.

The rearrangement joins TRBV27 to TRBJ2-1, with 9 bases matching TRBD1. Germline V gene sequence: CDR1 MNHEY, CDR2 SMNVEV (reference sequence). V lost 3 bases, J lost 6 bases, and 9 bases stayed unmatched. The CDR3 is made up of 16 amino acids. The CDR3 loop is CASSFNGGQGPNEQFF. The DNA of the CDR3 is TGTGCCAGCAGTTTTAACGGAGGACAGGGGCCCAATGAGCAGTTCTTC.

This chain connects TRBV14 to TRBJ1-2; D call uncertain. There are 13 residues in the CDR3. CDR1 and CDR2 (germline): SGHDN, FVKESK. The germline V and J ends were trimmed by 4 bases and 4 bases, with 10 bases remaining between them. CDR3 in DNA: TGTGCCAGCAGCCTTAATTGGGCCTATGGCTACACCTTC. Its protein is CASSLNWAYGYTF.

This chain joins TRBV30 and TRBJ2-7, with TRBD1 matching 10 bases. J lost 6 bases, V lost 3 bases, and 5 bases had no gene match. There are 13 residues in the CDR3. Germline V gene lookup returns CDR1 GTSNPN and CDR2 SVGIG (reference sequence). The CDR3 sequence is CAWSPGQGIEQYF. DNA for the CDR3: TGTGCCTGGAGCCCGGGACAGGGGATCGAGCAGTACTTC.

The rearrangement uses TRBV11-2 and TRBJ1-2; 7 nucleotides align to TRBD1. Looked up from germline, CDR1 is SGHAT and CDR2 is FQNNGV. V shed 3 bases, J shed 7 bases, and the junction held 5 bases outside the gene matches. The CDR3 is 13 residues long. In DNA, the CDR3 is TGTGCCAGCAGCTTTAGCAGGGGGACTGGCTACACCTTC. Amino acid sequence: CASSFSRGTGYTF.

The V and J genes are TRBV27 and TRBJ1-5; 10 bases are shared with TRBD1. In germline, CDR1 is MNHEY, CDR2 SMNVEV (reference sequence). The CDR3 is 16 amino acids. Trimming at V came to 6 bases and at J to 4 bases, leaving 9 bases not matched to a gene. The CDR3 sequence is CASRESGTGVNQPQHF. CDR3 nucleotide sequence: TGTGCCAGCAGGGAATCCGGGACAGGGGTTAATCAGCCCCAGCATTTT.

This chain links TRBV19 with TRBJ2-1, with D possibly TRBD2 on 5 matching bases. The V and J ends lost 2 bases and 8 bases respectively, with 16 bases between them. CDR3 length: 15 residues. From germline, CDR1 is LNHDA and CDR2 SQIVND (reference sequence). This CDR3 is CASSISNPGVHEQFF. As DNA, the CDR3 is TGTGCCAGTAGTATATCCAATCCCGGGGTACATGAGCAGTTCTTC.

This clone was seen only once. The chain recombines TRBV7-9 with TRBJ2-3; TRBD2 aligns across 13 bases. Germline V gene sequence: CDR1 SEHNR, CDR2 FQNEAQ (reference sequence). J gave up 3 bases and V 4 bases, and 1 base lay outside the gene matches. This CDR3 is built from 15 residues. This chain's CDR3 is CASSSTSGGTDTQYF. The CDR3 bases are TGTGCCAGCAGCTCGACTAGCGGGGGGACAGATACGCAGTATTTT.

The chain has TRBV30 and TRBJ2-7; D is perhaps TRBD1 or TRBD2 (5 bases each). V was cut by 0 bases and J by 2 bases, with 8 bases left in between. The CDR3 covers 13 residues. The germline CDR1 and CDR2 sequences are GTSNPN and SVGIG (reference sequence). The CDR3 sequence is CAWSVTGPYEQYF. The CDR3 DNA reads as TGTGCCTGGAGTGTAACGGGGCCCTACGAGCAGTACTTC.

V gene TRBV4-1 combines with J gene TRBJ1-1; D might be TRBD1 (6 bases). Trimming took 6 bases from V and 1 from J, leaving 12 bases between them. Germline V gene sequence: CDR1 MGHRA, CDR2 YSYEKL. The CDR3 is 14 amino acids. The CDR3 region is CASRLSRGNTEAFF. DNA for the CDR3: TGCGCCAGCAGGCTAAGCAGGGGGAACACTGAAGCTTTCTTT.

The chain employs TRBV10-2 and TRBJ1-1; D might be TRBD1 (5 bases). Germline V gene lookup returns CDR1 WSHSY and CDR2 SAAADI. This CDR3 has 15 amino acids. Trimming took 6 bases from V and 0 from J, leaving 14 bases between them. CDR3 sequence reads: CASRVRGTLNTEAFF. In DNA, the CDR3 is TGCGCCAGCAGGGTACGAGGGACCTTGAACACTGAAGCTTTCTTT.

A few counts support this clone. The CDR3 spells CASSGGDIDRYGYTF. In nucleotides, the CDR3 is TGTGCCAGCAGCGGCGGGGACATCGACCGCTATGGCTACACCTTC. The V gene is TRBV5-4, the J gene TRBJ1-2; tentatively, D is TRBD1 (6 bases). Looked up from germline, CDR1 is SGHNT and CDR2 is YYREEE (reference sequence). This CDR3 spans 15 amino acids. The V end lost 4 bases, the J end lost 4 bases, and 17 bases lay between the germline ends.

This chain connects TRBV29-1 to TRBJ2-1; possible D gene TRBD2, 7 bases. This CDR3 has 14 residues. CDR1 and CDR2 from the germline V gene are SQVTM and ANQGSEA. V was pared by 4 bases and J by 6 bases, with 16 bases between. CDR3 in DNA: TGCAGCGTTGTTTGGGTAGGGGGGGGCAATGAGCAGTTCTTC. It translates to CSVVWVGGGNEQFF.

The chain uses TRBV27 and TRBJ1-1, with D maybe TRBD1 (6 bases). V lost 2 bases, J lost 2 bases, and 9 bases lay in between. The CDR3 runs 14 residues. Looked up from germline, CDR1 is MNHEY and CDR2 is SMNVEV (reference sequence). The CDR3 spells CASSLLGANTEAFF. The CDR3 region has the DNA TGTGCCAGCAGTTTACTGGGGGCCAACACTGAAGCTTTCTTT.

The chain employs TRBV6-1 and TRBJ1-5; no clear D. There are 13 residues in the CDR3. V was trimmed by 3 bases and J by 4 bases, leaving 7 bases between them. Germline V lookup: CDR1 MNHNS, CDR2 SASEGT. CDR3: CASSDPGNQPQHF. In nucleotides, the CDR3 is TGTGCCAGCAGTGATCCGGGAAATCAGCCCCAGCATTTT.

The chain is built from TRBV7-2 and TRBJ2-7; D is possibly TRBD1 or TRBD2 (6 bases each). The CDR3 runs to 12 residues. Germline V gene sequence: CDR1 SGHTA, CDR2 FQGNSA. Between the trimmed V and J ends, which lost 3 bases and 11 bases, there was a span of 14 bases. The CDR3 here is CASSFEGGTEYF. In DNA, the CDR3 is TGTGCCAGCAGCTTCGAGGGGGGCACAGAGTACTTC.

The CDR3 region is CASSSGQGYEQYF. CDR3 coding DNA: TGTGCCAGCAGCTCTGGACAGGGGTACGAGCAGTACTTC. The genes are TRBV11-3 and TRBJ2-7; 9 bases match TRBD1. The J segment lost 4 bases and the V segment lost 4 bases, leaving 2 bases of the junction unmatched. The CDR3 extends over 13 amino acids. CDR1 is SGHNT and CDR2 is YENEEA in the germline V gene.

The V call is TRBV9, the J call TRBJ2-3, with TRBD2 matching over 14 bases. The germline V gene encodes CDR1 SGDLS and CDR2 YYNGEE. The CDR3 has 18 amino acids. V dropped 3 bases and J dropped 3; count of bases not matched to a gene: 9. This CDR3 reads CASSAGTSGSVVTDTQYF. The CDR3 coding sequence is TGTGCCAGCAGCGCCGGGACTAGCGGGAGTGTTGTAACAGATACGCAGTATTTT.